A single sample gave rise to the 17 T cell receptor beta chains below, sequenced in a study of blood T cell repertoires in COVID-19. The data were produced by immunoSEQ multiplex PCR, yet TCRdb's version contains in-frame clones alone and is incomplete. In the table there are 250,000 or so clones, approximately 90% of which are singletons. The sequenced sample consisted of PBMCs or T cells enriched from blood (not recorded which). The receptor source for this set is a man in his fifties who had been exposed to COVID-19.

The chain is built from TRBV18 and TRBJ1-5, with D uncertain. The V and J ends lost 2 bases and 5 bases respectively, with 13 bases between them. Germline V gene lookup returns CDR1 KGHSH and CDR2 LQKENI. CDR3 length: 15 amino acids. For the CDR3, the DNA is TGTGCCAGCTCACCAGAGGCAGCGGGATATCAGCCCCAGCATTTT. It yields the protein CASSPEAAGYQPQHF. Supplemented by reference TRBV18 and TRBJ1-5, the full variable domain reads NAGVMQNPRHLVRRRGQEARLRCSPMKGHSHVYWYRQLPEEGLKFMVYLQKENIIDESGMPKERFSAEFPKEGPSILRIQQVVRGDSAAYFCASSPEAAGYQPQHFGDGTRLSIL.

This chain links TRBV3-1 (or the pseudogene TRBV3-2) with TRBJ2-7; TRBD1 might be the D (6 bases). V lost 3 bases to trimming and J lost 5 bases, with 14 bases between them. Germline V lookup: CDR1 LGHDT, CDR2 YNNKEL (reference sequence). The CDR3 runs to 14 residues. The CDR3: CASSQTGLSNEQYF. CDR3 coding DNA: TGTGCCAGCAGCCAGACAGGTCTTTCTAACGAGCAGTACTTC.

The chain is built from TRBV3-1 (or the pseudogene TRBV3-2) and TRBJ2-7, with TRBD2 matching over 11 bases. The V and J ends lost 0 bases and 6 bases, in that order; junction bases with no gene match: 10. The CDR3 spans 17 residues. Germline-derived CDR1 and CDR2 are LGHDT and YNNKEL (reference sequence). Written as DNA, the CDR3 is TGTGCCAGCAGCCAAGAGACTAGCGGGATAGGTGAAGGCGAGCAGTACGTC. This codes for CASSQETSGIGEGEQYV.

DNA for the CDR3: TGTGCCAGTAGTAGAACCGGGACAGGGACTAATTTGGCCCCCTATGGCTACACCTTC. Protein: CASSRTGTGTNLAPYGYTF. The genes are TRBV19 and TRBJ1-2; 9 positions agree with TRBD1. The CDR3 is 19 amino acids. CDR1 is LNHDA, CDR2 SQIVND, per germline (reference sequence). The V gene end was trimmed by 4 bases and the J gene end by 4 bases; junction bases not matched to a gene: 19. The full variable domain, its missing parts supplied by reference TRBV19 and TRBJ1-2, is DGGITQSPKYLFRKEGQNVTLSCEQNLNHDAMYWYRQDPGQGLRLIYYSQIVNDFQKGDIAEGYSVSREKKESFPLTVTSAQKNPTAFYLCASSRTGTGTNLAPYGYTFGSGTRLTVV.

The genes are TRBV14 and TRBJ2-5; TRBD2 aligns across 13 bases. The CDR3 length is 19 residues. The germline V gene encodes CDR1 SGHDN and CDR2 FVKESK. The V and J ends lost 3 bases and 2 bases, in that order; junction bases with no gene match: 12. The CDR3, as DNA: TGTGCCAGCAGCCATGCAGAACTAGCGGGAGGGGGAGTACAAGAGACCCAGTACTTC. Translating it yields CASSHAELAGGGVQETQYF.

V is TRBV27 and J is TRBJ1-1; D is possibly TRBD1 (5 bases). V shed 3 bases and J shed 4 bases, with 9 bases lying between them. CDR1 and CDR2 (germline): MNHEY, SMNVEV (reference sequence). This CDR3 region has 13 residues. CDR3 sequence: CASSFGGATEAFF. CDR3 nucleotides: TGTGCCAGCAGTTTTGGAGGGGCCACTGAAGCTTTCTTT.

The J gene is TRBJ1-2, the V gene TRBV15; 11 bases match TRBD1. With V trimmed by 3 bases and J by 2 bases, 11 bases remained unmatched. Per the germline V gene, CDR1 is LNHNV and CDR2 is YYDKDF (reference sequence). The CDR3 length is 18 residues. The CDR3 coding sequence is TGTGCCACCAGCAGGGGAGGGGGAGGGACAGGGGGAAACTATGGCTACACCTTC. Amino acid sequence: CATSRGGGGTGGNYGYTF.

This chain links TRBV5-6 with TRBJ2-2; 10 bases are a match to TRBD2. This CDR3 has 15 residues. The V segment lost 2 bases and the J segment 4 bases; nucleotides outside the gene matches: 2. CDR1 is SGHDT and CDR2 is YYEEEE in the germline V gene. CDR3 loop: CASSLIAGGTGELFF. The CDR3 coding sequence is TGTGCCAGCAGCTTAATAGCGGGAGGCACCGGGGAGCTGTTTTTT.

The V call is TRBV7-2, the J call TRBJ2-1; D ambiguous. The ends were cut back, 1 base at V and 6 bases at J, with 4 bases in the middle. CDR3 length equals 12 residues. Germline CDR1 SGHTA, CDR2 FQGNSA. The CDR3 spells CASSLDGNEQFF. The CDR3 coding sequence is TGTGCCAGCAGCTTAGACGGCAATGAGCAGTTCTTC.

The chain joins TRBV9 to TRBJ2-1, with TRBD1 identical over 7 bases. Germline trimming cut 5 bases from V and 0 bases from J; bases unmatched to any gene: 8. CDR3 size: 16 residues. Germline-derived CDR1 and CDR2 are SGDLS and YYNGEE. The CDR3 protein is CASSVTGSSSYNEQFF. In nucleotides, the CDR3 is TGTGCCAGCAGTGTGACAGGGTCGAGCTCCTACAATGAGCAGTTCTTC.

This CDR3 is CASSKTGEETQYF. Here the CDR3 DNA reads TGTGCCAGCAGCAAAACCGGGGAGGAGACCCAGTACTTC. The chain joins TRBV7-3 to TRBJ2-5; D perhaps matches TRBD2 (5 bases). V was cut by 5 bases and J by 5 bases, with 12 bases left in between. Germline CDR1 reads SGHTA; CDR2 reads FQGTGA. The CDR3 totals 13 residues.

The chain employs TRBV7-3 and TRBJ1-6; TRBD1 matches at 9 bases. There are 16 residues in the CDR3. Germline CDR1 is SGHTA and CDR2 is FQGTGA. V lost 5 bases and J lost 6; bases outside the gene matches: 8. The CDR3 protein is CASSDPQGARNSPLHF. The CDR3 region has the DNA TGTGCCAGCAGCGACCCACAGGGGGCGCGTAATTCACCCCTCCACTTT.

This CDR3 reads CASSLRGLAVRAVDTQYF. In DNA form, the CDR3 reads TGCGCCAGCAGCCTCCGAGGACTAGCAGTCCGGGCCGTGGATACGCAGTATTTT. V usage is TRBV4-1 and J usage is TRBJ2-3; 8 nucleotides line up with TRBD2. The CDR3 is 18 amino acids. Per the germline V gene, CDR1 is MGHRA and CDR2 is YSYEKL. V shed 4 bases, J shed 6 bases, and the junction held 18 bases outside the gene matches.

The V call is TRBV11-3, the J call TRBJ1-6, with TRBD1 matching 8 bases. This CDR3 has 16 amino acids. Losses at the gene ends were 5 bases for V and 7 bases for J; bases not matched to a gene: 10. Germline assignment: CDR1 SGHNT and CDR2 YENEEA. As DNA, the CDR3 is TGTGCCAGCAGCCCAACTCTCAGGGGGCGGAATTCACCCCTCCACTTT. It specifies CASSPTLRGRNSPLHF.

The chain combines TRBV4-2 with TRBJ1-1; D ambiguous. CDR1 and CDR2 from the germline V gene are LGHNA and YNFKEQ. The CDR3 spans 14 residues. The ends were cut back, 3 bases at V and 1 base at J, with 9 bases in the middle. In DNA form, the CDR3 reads TGTGCCAGCAGCCAGGTAGTTGCGAACACTGAAGCTTTCTTT. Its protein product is CASSQVVANTEAFF.

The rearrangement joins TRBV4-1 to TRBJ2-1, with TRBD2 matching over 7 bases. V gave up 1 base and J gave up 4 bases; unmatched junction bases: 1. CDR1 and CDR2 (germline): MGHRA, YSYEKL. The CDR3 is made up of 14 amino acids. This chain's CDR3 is CASSQVGLYNEQFF. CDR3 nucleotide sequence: TGCGCCAGCAGCCAAGTGGGACTATACAATGAGCAGTTCTTC.

This CDR3 is CASSPRHLEYSNQPQHF. The CDR3, as DNA: TGTGCCAGCAGTCCAAGACACCTCGAGTATAGCAATCAGCCCCAGCATTTT. V and J are TRBV28 and TRBJ1-5; D remains unclear. Germline V CDR1 and CDR2: MDHEN, SYDVKM. V shed 5 bases and J shed 0 bases, with 17 bases lying between them. The CDR3 loop spans 17 amino acids.